The 27 T cell receptor beta chains reported below all come from one sample, sequenced in a study of T cell responses to AZD1222 COVID-19 vaccine (dated by TCRdb to the early 2020s). The time point label for this specimen denotes: baseline before first vaccination. The library was made by the immunoSEQ multiplex PCR assay. The source is immuneACCESS, and TCRdb retained only in-frame sequences with V and J called. Part of the clones is not carried over; for the studies checked, unresolved V genes explain less than half of this, and the remainder is unexplained. In all, the sample holds around 170,000 clones, and approximately 91% of those were seen once. Clones ranked in the top ten supply nearly 1% of the sample. This sample comprised peripheral blood, obtained on day 0 of AZD1222 vaccination. The receptors come from an adult in good health.

As regards this clone: The same CDR3 can be traced to other DNA sequences in this sample. This sequence joins TRBV7-9 and TRBJ1-5; weak D call: TRBD1 (5 bases). The CDR3 runs 15 residues. The germline gives CDR1 SEHNR, CDR2 FQNEAQ (reference sequence). Trimming shortened V by 0 bases and J by 0 bases, and 6 bases separated the two germline ends. The CDR3: CASSLAGDSNQPQHF. The CDR3 coding sequence is TGTGCCAGCAGCTTAGCGGGGGATAGCAATCAGCCCCAGCATTTT.

V is TRBV5-1 and J is TRBJ2-2; TRBD1 might be the D (6 bases). The CDR3 length is 14 residues. Per germline, CDR1 SGHRS and CDR2 YFSETQ. V was pared by 3 bases and J by 6 bases, with 12 bases between. CDR3 amino acids: CASSYSTGSGELFF. CDR3 DNA sequence: TGCGCCAGCAGCTACAGCACAGGGTCCGGGGAGCTGTTTTTT.

The CDR3 nucleotides read TGTGCCAGCAGACGCCGGGACAGGGGGCCGGAGGAAAAACTGTTTTTT. Protein sequence: CASRRRDRGPEEKLFF. The gene calls are TRBV28 and TRBJ1-4, with 12 bases that match TRBD1. The V gene end was trimmed by 6 bases and the J gene end by 8 bases; junction bases not matched to a gene: 10. The CDR3 runs 16 residues. Germline V gene lookup returns CDR1 MDHEN and CDR2 SYDVKM.

The chain employs TRBV7-9 and TRBJ2-7, with 10 nucleotides matching TRBD1. The V and J ends lost 5 bases and 6 bases, in that order; junction bases with no gene match: 4. The CDR3 is made up of 13 amino acids. Germline CDR1 and CDR2: SEHNR and FQNEAQ (reference sequence). In nucleotides, the CDR3 is TGTGCCAGCAGCCCGCGGGACAGGGGCGAGCAGTACTTC. Translation: CASSPRDRGEQYF. The variable domain in full, completed from reference TRBV7-9 and TRBJ2-7, reads DTGVSQNPRHKITKRGQNVTFRCDPISEHNRLYWYRQTLGQGPEFLTYFQNEAQLEKSRLLSDRFSAERPKGSFSTLEIQRTEQGDSAMYLCASSPRDRGEQYFGPGTRLTVT.

The V call is TRBV6-6, the J call TRBJ2-7, with D uncertain. Trimming removed 3 bases at V and 0 bases at J, with 6 bases between. The germline V gene encodes CDR1 MNHNY and CDR2 SVGAGI (reference sequence). The CDR3 is made up of 13 amino acids. The DNA of the CDR3 is TGTGCCAGCAGTTATAGCCACTCCTACGAGCAGTACTTC. Its translation: CASSYSHSYEQYF.

The CDR3 spells CASSRGQAVSGPQHF. Here the CDR3 DNA reads TGTGCCAGCAGCCGGGGACAGGCGGTTTCGGGTCCCCAGCATTTT. The chain carries TRBV6-5 and TRBJ1-5; 8 nucleotides match TRBD1. CDR1 and CDR2 from the germline V gene are MNHEY and SVGAGI. The CDR3 has 15 amino acids. The ends lost 6 bases at V and 10 bases at J; junction bases unmatched: 14.

The chain links TRBV5-1 to TRBJ2-5, with D maybe TRBD2 (6 bases). Germline V gene data show CDR1 as SGHRS and CDR2 as YFSETQ. Trimming stripped 4 bases from V and 5 bases from J, with 21 bases between. The CDR3 is 16 residues long. This CDR3 is CASSKILARRGETQYF. The CDR3 bases are TGCGCCAGCAGCAAAATACTAGCACGACGGGGCGAGACCCAGTACTTC.

This clone has a single count. V usage is TRBV7-9 and J usage is TRBJ1-4, with TRBD1 matching over 8 bases. The CDR3 is 17 residues long. With 4 bases clipped from V and 1 base from J, the junction kept 8 bases outside the gene matches. Germline lookup yields CDR1 SEHNR and CDR2 FQNEAQ (reference sequence). The CDR3 reads CASSSTNRGGTNEKLFF. For the CDR3, the DNA is TGTGCCAGCAGCTCGACCAACAGGGGGGGAACTAATGAAAAACTGTTTTTT.

The chain combines TRBV7-8 with TRBJ2-5; D not resolved. There are 13 residues in the CDR3. Germline assignment: CDR1 SGHVS and CDR2 FQNEAQ. V lost 1 base, J lost 5 bases, and 8 bases lay in between. CDR3 sequence (DNA): TGTGCCAGCAGCTTAGGGGCCCCCGAGACCCAGTACTTC. Protein product: CASSLGAPETQYF. Supplemented by reference TRBV7-8 and TRBJ2-5, the full variable domain reads GAGVSQSPRYKVAKRGQDVALRCDPISGHVSLFWYQQALGQGPEFLTYFQNEAQLDKSGLPSDRFFAERPEGSVSTLKIQRTQQEDSAVYLCASSLGAPETQYFGPGTRLLVL.

This sequence joins TRBV19 and TRBJ2-3; D possibly corresponds to TRBD2 (7 bases). Germline CDR1 and CDR2: LNHDA and SQIVND (reference sequence). V lost 6 bases and J lost 1, with 14 bases in between. The CDR3 totals 15 residues. The chain's CDR3 is CASSLGGVGTDTQYF. The DNA of the CDR3 is TGTGCCAGTAGCCTAGGGGGGGTGGGCACAGATACGCAGTATTTT.

The chain is built from TRBV25-1 and TRBJ2-2, with 12 bases lining up with TRBD2. Germline CDR1 and CDR2: MGHDK and SYGVNS. The CDR3 totals 18 residues. J gave up 3 bases and V 2 bases, and 7 bases lay outside the gene matches. CDR3 in amino acids: CASSEGASGRVYTGELFF. CDR3 nucleotide sequence: TGTGCCAGCAGTGAAGGAGCTAGCGGGAGGGTCTACACCGGGGAGCTGTTTTTT.

The J gene is TRBJ1-2, the V gene TRBV12-3 or TRBV12-4, with 7 positions matching TRBD1. The CDR3 runs to 13 residues. V shed 5 bases and J 2 bases; nucleotides not matched to a gene: 2. Written as DNA, the CDR3 is TGTGCCAGCAGTCCGGGACAGAACTATGGCTACACCTTC. Translation gives CASSPGQNYGYTF.

J is TRBJ2-7 and V is TRBV18; no clear D gene. With 8 bases removed from V and 0 bases from J, the gap between germline ends came to 14 bases. The CDR3 covers 14 residues. The germline CDR1 and CDR2 sequences are KGHSH and LQKENI. Here the CDR3 DNA reads TGTGCCAGCACAATGGGGAAGGGCTCCTACGAGCAGTACTTC. Translating it yields CASTMGKGSYEQYF.

The rearrangement joins TRBV6-5 to TRBJ1-4; perhaps TRBD1 as D (6 bases). The CDR3 runs to 15 residues. The germline CDR1 and CDR2 sequences are MNHEY and SVGAGI. Trimming pared 5 bases from V and 2 bases from J, leaving 12 bases between. The CDR3 bases are TGTGCCAGCAGTCTAAGGGGGGGTACTAATGAAAAACTGTTTTTT. It codes for CASSLRGGTNEKLFF.

This chain joins TRBV9 and TRBJ1-1; D not resolved. The germline V gene has CDR1 SGDLS and CDR2 YYNGEE. Trimming took off 1 base at V and 0 bases at J, with 4 bases between the two ends. The CDR3 totals 13 residues. CDR3 DNA: TGTGCCAGCAGCGTAAAGGTGAACACTGAAGCTTTCTTT. As protein: CASSVKVNTEAFF.

In this sample, this clone turned up once. The V call is TRBV11-2, the J call TRBJ2-5; no clear D. CDR1 is SGHAT and CDR2 is FQNNGV in the germline V gene. With 1 base removed from V and 2 bases from J, the gap between germline ends came to 14 bases. CDR3 length: 16 residues. The chain's CDR3 is CASSLVLGWAQETQYF. In DNA form, the CDR3 reads TGTGCCAGCAGCTTAGTGCTGGGTTGGGCGCAAGAGACCCAGTACTTC.

V and J are TRBV7-6 and TRBJ1-1, with D maybe TRBD1 (6 bases). V dropped 5 bases and J dropped 4 bases, with 20 bases sitting between them. The CDR3 covers 16 residues. The germline gives CDR1 SGHVS, CDR2 FNYEAQ. The CDR3 nucleotides are TGTGCCAGCAGCCCCTGGTCCTCCGGGGGCGGCACTGAAGCTTTCTTT. Its translation: CASSPWSSGGGTEAFF.

CDR3: CASSQVRDYNEQFF. In DNA, the CDR3 is TGCGCCAGCAGCCAAGTCCGGGACTACAATGAGCAGTTCTTC. The rearrangement links TRBV4-1 to TRBJ2-1, with TRBD2 as a possible D gene (5 bases). Looked up from germline, CDR1 is MGHRA and CDR2 is YSYEKL. CDR3 size: 14 residues. V dropped 1 base and J dropped 3 bases, with 7 bases sitting between them.

This clone showed up many times. The chain recombines TRBV9 with TRBJ1-2; 8 bases line up with TRBD1. This CDR3 comprises 15 residues. Germline CDR1 is SGDLS and CDR2 is YYNGEE. V shed 4 bases, J shed 0 bases, and the junction held 5 bases outside the gene matches. This CDR3 is CASSLRTGTNYGYTF. The CDR3 region has the DNA TGTGCCAGCAGCCTTAGGACAGGGACTAACTATGGCTACACCTTC.

J is TRBJ2-1 and V is TRBV4-2; TRBD2 matches at 9 bases. The germline V gene encodes CDR1 LGHNA and CDR2 YNFKEQ. The CDR3 covers 16 residues. Trimming cost V 0 bases and J 4 bases; bases outside gene matches: 4. CDR3 nucleotide sequence: TGTGCCAGCAGCCAAGAAAGCCTAGCGGGATACAATGAGCAGTTCTTC. It is translated as CASSQESLAGYNEQFF.

V and J are TRBV19 and TRBJ2-1; 9 positions agree with TRBD2. J was trimmed by 5 bases and V by 5 bases; bases with no gene match: 7. CDR1 is LNHDA, CDR2 SQIVND, per germline (reference sequence). The CDR3 is made up of 15 amino acids. The chain's CDR3 is CASSAASGNNNEQFF. In DNA form, the CDR3 reads TGTGCCAGTAGTGCGGCTAGCGGGAATAACAATGAGCAGTTCTTC.

The chain employs TRBV6-5 and TRBJ1-2; the match to TRBD1 covers 10 bases. The V segment lost 2 bases and the J segment 7 bases; nucleotides outside the gene matches: 4. CDR1 and CDR2 from the germline V gene are MNHEY and SVGAGI. The CDR3 sequence is 14 residues long. CDR3 in amino acids: CASSYLGQGFGYTF. The DNA for the CDR3 is TGTGCCAGCAGTTACCTGGGACAGGGGTTTGGCTACACCTTC.

The CDR3 reads CASSLNRGRTYEQYF. Here the CDR3 DNA reads TGTGCCAGCAGCTTGAATCGAGGCAGGACCTACGAGCAGTACTTC. The chain has TRBV12-1 and TRBJ2-7. TRBV12-1 is a documented pseudogene. The CDR3 extends over 15 amino acids.

The chain carries TRBV14 and TRBJ1-6; D gene uncertain. CDR1 SGHDN and CDR2 FVKESK come from the germline V gene. The CDR3 is 18 amino acids. Trimming shortened V by 1 base and J by 14 bases, and 27 bases separated the two germline ends. The CDR3 reads CASSQAILGPPSTSALHF. The CDR3 DNA reads TGTGCCAGCAGCCAAGCTATCCTTGGTCCGCCCTCTACGTCAGCCCTCCACTTT.

This chain connects TRBV6-5 to TRBJ1-5, with 7 bases aligning to TRBD1. The V segment lost 10 bases and the J segment 4 bases; nucleotides outside the gene matches: 13. The CDR3 is 15 residues long. Germline lookup yields CDR1 MNHEY and CDR2 SVGAGI. DNA for the CDR3: TGTGCCACACACGAAGGGGCAGGGGGGAATCAGCCCCAGCATTTT. Translation: CATHEGAGGNQPQHF.

The chain links TRBV5-5 to TRBJ2-1; D not certain. Trimming shortened V by 1 base and J by 4 bases, and 15 bases separated the two germline ends. The CDR3 is made up of 16 amino acids. From germline, CDR1 is SGHKS and CDR2 YYEKEE (reference sequence). The CDR3 DNA reads as TGTGCCAGCAGCTTGCCGTTGGGTGGTTATTACAATGAGCAGTTCTTC. It translates to CASSLPLGGYYNEQFF.

The genes are TRBV20-1 and TRBJ1-2, with D perhaps matching TRBD1 (5 bases). This CDR3 has 12 residues. Germline CDR1 reads DFQATT; CDR2 reads SNEGSKA (reference sequence). V dropped 3 bases and J dropped 7 bases, with 12 bases sitting between them. CDR3 bases: TGCAGTGCTAGTCCCAGGGCGGGTGGCTACACCTTC. As protein: CSASPRAGGYTF.